These 5 T cell receptor beta chains originate from one sample sequenced in a study of human T cells and chemical hapten exposure (dated by TCRdb to about 2021). To prepare the library, RACE was applied. The reads were generated on a NextSeq 500. TCRdb reanalyzed the raw reads on its own, using fastp at Q25 for trimming and MiXCR for clone calling, and kept in-frame beta chains. Rows merge per CDR3 protein into single entries with the most common DNA and genes. Across this sample there are more than 90,000 distinct CDR3 sequences, with roughly 11% seen only once. The ten largest make up about 3% of the sample. This specimen's time point label, per the study, means: patch test 2, 6 weeks after DPC sensitization. Reading the label with the study, this specimen's treatment or condition is: therapeutic diphenylcyclopropenone sensitization with weekly scalp DPC. Here the sequenced sample was whole blood, taken in connection with sensitization to the hapten diphenylcyclopropenone (DPC). The receptors stem from a woman between 35 and 50 years old with alopecia areata. Some clones in this sample may be carry-over from other donors' samples.

This rearrangement joins TRBV7-2 to TRBJ1-2, with TRBD1 identical over 10 bases. The V segment lost 5 bases and the J segment 2 bases; nucleotides outside the gene matches: 2. From germline, CDR1 is SGHTA and CDR2 FQGNSA. The CDR3 covers 14 residues. The CDR3: CASSMTGGNYGYTF. DNA for the CDR3: TGTGCCAGCAGCATGACAGGGGGCAACTATGGCTACACCTTC.

This clonotype was seen more than once but under ten times. The gene calls are TRBV30 and TRBJ2-2, with TRBD2 as a possible D gene (5 bases). Germline V lookup: CDR1 GTSNPN, CDR2 SVGIG (reference sequence). This CDR3 has 16 amino acids. Trimming took 0 bases from V and 0 from J, leaving 11 bases between them. Here the CDR3 reads CAWSVEAASNTGELFF. CDR3 coding DNA: TGTGCCTGGAGTGTGGAGGCAGCTTCGAACACCGGGGAGCTGTTTTTT.

Only a few counts were recorded for this clonotype. The genes are TRBV20-1 and TRBJ2-3; the D is unclear. CDR3 length: 12 amino acids. V shed 3 bases and J shed 4 bases, with 8 bases lying between them. Germline assignment: CDR1 DFQATT and CDR2 SNEGSKA (reference sequence). The CDR3, as DNA: TGCAGTGCTAGTTCCCAGGCAGATACGCAGTATTTT. This encodes CSASSQADTQYF.

This clonotype occurred many times. The rearrangement links TRBV6-2 or TRBV6-3 to TRBJ1-5; unclear D gene. CDR1 and CDR2 from the germline V gene are MNHEY and SVGEGT. CDR3 length: 14 amino acids. The ends were cut back, 5 bases at V and 2 bases at J, with 10 bases in the middle. The CDR3 region is CASSRTDRNQPQHF. The CDR3 DNA follows: TGTGCCAGCAGTCGGACGGACCGCAATCAGCCCCAGCATTTT.

The chain joins TRBV6-2 or TRBV6-3 to TRBJ2-7, with 7 bases that match TRBD2. The V and J ends lost 8 bases and 2 bases, in that order; junction bases with no gene match: 3. The CDR3 contains 12 residues. Germline CDR1 reads MNHEY; CDR2 reads SVGEGT. CDR3 region: CASRDYPYEQYF. The CDR3 coding sequence is TGTGCCAGCCGGGACTACCCCTACGAGCAGTACTTC.